One sample yielded the 25 T cell receptor beta chains listed below, sequenced in a study of Graves' ophthalmopathy and Graves' hyperthyroidism. RNA transcripts yielded amplified TCR beta CDR3 regions. First-round RT-PCR employed HTBI primers, with a second-round multiplex PCR after it. MiXCR, applied by TCRdb to the multiplex PCR reads, yields one record per CDR3 protein. Of 740,000 or so distinct CDR3 sequences detected, 35% to 50% appear once; the ten largest clones hold 44%. Sequenced sample: peripheral blood. These receptors were collected from an adult man with Graves' ophthalmopathy.

V gene TRBV20-1 combines with J gene TRBJ2-5; D gene ambiguous. V lost 4 bases, J lost 0 bases, and 6 bases lay in between. The germline CDR1 and CDR2 sequences are DFQATT and SNEGSKA (reference sequence). The CDR3 sequence is 12 residues long. The CDR3 DNA reads as TGCAGTGCTAACACGTACCAAGAGACCCAGTACTTC. It is translated as CSANTYQETQYF.

This clonotype has ten or more counts. The chain's CDR3 is CASSTTTGRYQPQHF. CDR3 nucleotide sequence: TGTGCCAGTAGTACGACGACAGGGCGGTACCAGCCCCAGCATTTT. The chain carries TRBV19 and TRBJ1-5; TRBD1 agrees at 7 bases. Germline V CDR1 and CDR2: LNHDA, SQIVND (reference sequence). Trimming at V came to 4 bases and at J to 7 bases, leaving 10 bases not matched to a gene. This CDR3 is built from 15 residues.

This clonotype was picked up a small number of times. V and J are TRBV12-3 or TRBV12-4 and TRBJ2-7; 16 bases agree with TRBD2. V was clipped by 3 bases and J by 4 bases; unmatched bases: 6. There are 17 residues in the CDR3. CDR3 nucleotide sequence: TGTGCCAGCAGTTTTGGGACTAGCGGGAGGGCCAAATACGAGCAGTACTTC. Translated: CASSFGTSGRAKYEQYF.

V usage is TRBV25-1 and J usage is TRBJ2-2; D is uncertain. Germline V gene lookup returns CDR1 MGHDK and CDR2 SYGVNS. The germline V and J ends were trimmed by 4 bases and 0 bases, with 15 bases remaining between them. The CDR3 covers 17 residues. The chain's CDR3 is CASSARARTSNTGELFF. CDR3 nucleotide sequence: TGTGCCAGCAGTGCTAGAGCGCGCACGTCGAACACCGGGGAGCTGTTTTTT.

This clonotype was counted ten times or more. The junction does not match germline at one end; this may be a read error. The chain links TRBV24-1 to TRBJ1-5; TRBD1 matches 8 bases. The germline CDR1 and CDR2 sequences are KGHDR and SFDVKD. This CDR3 has 14 residues. CDR3 sequence (DNA): TGCGCCAGCAGCCACGGACAGGGCGGTCAGCCCCAGCATTTT. This encodes CASSHGQGGQPQHF.

This clonotype was detected ten times or more. J is TRBJ2-7 and V is TRBV7-9, with a weak D call TRBD2 (5 bases). The CDR3 sequence is 16 residues long. Trimming cost V 1 base and J 1 base, with 14 bases left between them. The germline V gene encodes CDR1 SEHNR and CDR2 FQNEAQ (reference sequence). Here the CDR3 DNA reads TGTGCCAGCAGCTTAGGAGCGGACGGCGAGTCCTACGAGCAGTACTTC. Its translation: CASSLGADGESYEQYF. Looking up the rest from reference TRBV7-9 and TRBJ2-7 gives the full variable domain: DTGVSQNPRHKITKRGQNVTFRCDPISEHNRLYWYRQTLGQGPEFLTYFQNEAQLEKSRLLSDRFSAERPKGSFSTLEIQRTEQGDSAMYLCASSLGADGESYEQYFGPGTRLTVT.

Details on this clonotype: One junction end disagrees with the germline gene, perhaps due to a read error. J is TRBJ1-2 and V is TRBV7-2, with a possible D match to TRBD1 (5 bases). The CDR3 length is 16 residues. Germline CDR1 is SGHTA and CDR2 is FQGNSA. Written as DNA, the CDR3 is TGTGCCAGCAGCGCAACTAGCGGGACCTTTAACTGTGGCTACACCTTC. Protein sequence: CASSATSGTFNCGYTF.

The V call is TRBV10-2, the J call TRBJ2-7, with 7 bases matching TRBD1. The CDR3 is 15 residues long. Germline assignment: CDR1 WSHSY and CDR2 SAAADI. V shed 10 bases and J 5 bases; nucleotides not matched to a gene: 17. The chain's CDR3 is CATDGEPTGNHEQYF. For the CDR3, the DNA is TGCGCCACAGATGGGGAACCGACAGGGAACCACGAGCAGTACTTC.

At least ten counts were recorded for this clonotype. V gene TRBV7-2 combines with J gene TRBJ1-1; D may be TRBD1 (6 bases). Per germline, CDR1 SGHTA and CDR2 FQGNSA. V was clipped by 4 bases and J by 6 bases, with 15 bases between them. This CDR3 has 14 amino acids. The CDR3 sequence is CASSSNSGAAEAFF. The CDR3 DNA reads as TGTGCCAGCAGCTCCAACTCAGGGGCTGCTGAAGCTTTCTTT.

This chain connects TRBV27 to TRBJ2-5; a weak D match, TRBD2 (5 bases). V was cut by 7 bases and J by 4 bases, with 16 bases left in between. CDR3 size: 14 residues. The germline V gene has CDR1 MNHEY and CDR2 SMNVEV (reference sequence). CDR3 region: CASTAGLLRETQYF. The CDR3 DNA sequence: TGTGCCAGCACGGCGGGCCTGCTCAGAGAGACCCAGTACTTC.

On this clonotype: A much bigger clone sits one base away, suggesting this may be a read error. This chain links TRBV7-3 with TRBJ2-7, with 8 bases matching TRBD1. Trimming removed 5 bases from V and 6 bases from J; junction bases left unmatched: 6. Germline CDR1 SGHTA, CDR2 FQGTGA. CDR3 length equals 13 residues. This CDR3 reads CASSGDRRCEQYF. The CDR3 coding sequence is TGTGCCAGCAGCGGGGACAGGCGCTGCGAGCAGTACTTC.

V usage is TRBV10-3 and J usage is TRBJ1-1; TRBD1 aligns across 7 bases. V shed 3 bases, J shed 1 base, and the junction held 2 bases outside the gene matches. The V gene's germline CDR1 is ENHRY and CDR2 SYGVKD. This CDR3 has 14 amino acids. The CDR3 loop reads CAISDRQGNTEAFF. In nucleotides, the CDR3 is TGTGCCATCAGTGATAGACAGGGGAACACTGAAGCTTTCTTT.

This clonotype has ten or more counts. The chain recombines TRBV29-1 with TRBJ1-2; no clear D gene. Germline CDR1 and CDR2: SQVTM and ANQGSEA. This CDR3 comprises 11 residues. Trimming removed 3 bases at V and 1 base at J, with 3 bases between. CDR3 in amino acids: CSVESNYGYTF. In DNA form, the CDR3 reads TGCAGCGTTGAGAGTAACTATGGCTACACCTTC.

This clonotype showed up many times. The genes are TRBV29-1 and TRBJ2-5, with TRBD2 matching over 9 bases. The CDR3 extends over 14 amino acids. J lost 7 bases, V lost 6 bases, and 12 bases had no gene match. Germline lookup yields CDR1 SQVTM and CDR2 ANQGSEA. CDR3 region: CSVGGVAGVGTQYF. CDR3 DNA: TGCAGCGTCGGGGGGGTAGCGGGAGTGGGGACCCAGTACTTC.

This clonotype was picked up a small number of times. The V and J genes are TRBV7-2 and TRBJ1-5, with a possible D match to TRBD1 (5 bases). In germline, CDR1 is SGHTA, CDR2 FQGNSA. The CDR3 covers 12 residues. Trimming stripped 5 bases from V and 5 bases from J, with 7 bases between. CDR3 DNA: TGTGCCAGCAGCGGACAAGATCAGCCCCAGCATTTT. This sequence encodes CASSGQDQPQHF.

V is TRBV20-1 and J is TRBJ2-7, with TRBD2 matching over 13 bases. Trimming took 2 bases from V and 4 from J; bases not matched to a gene: 8. Germline V gives CDR1 DFQATT, CDR2 SNEGSKA (reference sequence). This CDR3 contains 16 residues. CDR3 amino acids: CSARSLAGGPGYEQYF. The CDR3 nucleotides read TGCAGTGCTAGATCACTAGCGGGAGGGCCGGGATACGAGCAGTACTTC.

The V call is TRBV2, the J call TRBJ1-3, with a tentative D call TRBD1 (6 bases). This CDR3 is 14 amino acids long. Trimming pared 6 bases from V and 4 bases from J, leaving 13 bases between. Germline-derived CDR1 and CDR2 are SNHLY and FYNNEI. Here the CDR3 DNA reads TGTGCCAGCAGCTCCGCCGGACAGGGAAACACCATATATTTT. Its protein product is CASSSAGQGNTIYF.

This clonotype was counted ten times or more. The chain carries TRBV9 and TRBJ1-2; tentatively, D is TRBD1 (6 bases). This CDR3 spans 13 amino acids. Trimming pared 4 bases from V and 8 bases from J, leaving 15 bases between. The germline gives CDR1 SGDLS, CDR2 YYNGEE. In DNA, the CDR3 is TGTGCCAGCAGCTCAACAGGGTCGGGAGGCTACACCTTC. Its translation is CASSSTGSGGYTF.

The chain links TRBV20-1 to TRBJ1-1; D is unresolved. This CDR3 is built from 14 residues. Deletions cut 1 base from V and 1 base from J, with 10 bases between. The V gene's germline CDR1 is DFQATT and CDR2 SNEGSKA (reference sequence). The CDR3 nucleotides read TGCAGTGCTAGAGCCAACAGATGGAACACTGAAGCTTTCTTT. Translated: CSARANRWNTEAFF.

This clonotype was recorded many times. V is TRBV7-2 and J is TRBJ1-6; D may be TRBD1 (6 bases). The V end lost 3 bases, the J end lost 9 bases, and 21 bases lay between the germline ends. This CDR3 has 17 residues. From germline, CDR1 is SGHTA and CDR2 FQGNSA. The CDR3 loop reads CASSFIGGRIGGSPLHF. In nucleotides, the CDR3 is TGTGCCAGCAGCTTTATAGGGGGGCGCATAGGTGGTTCACCCCTCCACTTT.

A few counts support this clonotype. This chain uses TRBV12-3 or TRBV12-4 with TRBJ1-3; D unresolved. Trimming removed 6 bases at V and 2 bases at J, with 17 bases between. This CDR3 comprises 16 residues. Here the CDR3 reads CASRVPSGEPGNTIYF. The CDR3 DNA reads as TGTGCCAGCAGGGTACCCTCCGGCGAGCCTGGAAACACCATATATTTT.

This clonotype was counted ten times or more. The chain links TRBV19 to TRBJ1-2; D uncertain. The V end was cut by 3 bases, the J end by 8 bases, with 16 bases between. The germline V gene encodes CDR1 LNHDA and CDR2 SQIVND (reference sequence). The CDR3 is made up of 14 amino acids. CDR3 sequence reads: CASSILQPTGGYTF. In nucleotides, the CDR3 is TGTGCCAGTAGTATCCTACAGCCAACGGGAGGCTACACCTTC.

This clonotype has only a few counts. This chain's CDR3 is CASSLDRTQAIYEQYF. The DNA for the CDR3 is TGTGCCAGCAGCTTAGATAGGACCCAAGCTATCTACGAGCAGTACTTC. The rearrangement uses TRBV7-9 and TRBJ2-7; D gene uncertain. The CDR3 covers 16 residues. Trimming cost V 1 base and J 3 bases, with 16 bases left between them. In germline, CDR1 is SEHNR, CDR2 FQNEAQ (reference sequence).

Note on this clonotype: Germline is not matched at one junction end, which may reflect a read error. This rearrangement joins TRBV10-3 to TRBJ1-2, with D unresolved. Germline assignment: CDR1 ENHRY and CDR2 SYGVKD. The CDR3 is made up of 14 amino acids. CDR3 nucleotides: TGTGCCAGCAGTTTCAGCGACGGGAGATATGGCTACACCTTC. Its translation is CASSFSDGRYGYTF.

In its sample, this clonotype was seen a few times. The chain uses TRBV19 and TRBJ1-1; 7 bases match TRBD1. Unmatched junction bases numbered 17, after V lost 3 bases and J lost 7 bases. Germline V gene sequence: CDR1 LNHDA, CDR2 SQIVND (reference sequence). This CDR3 region has 17 residues. For the CDR3, the DNA is TGTGCCAGTAGTATCTGGGACAGTGGGGCGTTTCCAGATGAAGCTTTCTTT. As protein: CASSIWDSGAFPDEAFF. The full variable domain, rest sourced from reference TRBV19 and TRBJ1-1, is DGGITQSPKYLFRKEGQNVTLSCEQNLNHDAMYWYRQDPGQGLRLIYYSQIVNDFQKGDIAEGYSVSREKKESFPLTVTSAQKNPTAFYLCASSIWDSGAFPDEAFFGQGTRLTVV.